This T cell receptor beta chain was observed in a study of T cells after yellow fever vaccination. TCRdb independently ran MiXCR on the 5' RACE reads; one entry per CDR3 protein. The sample lists more than 45,000 distinct CDR3 sequences; about 5.6% were seen once. This clonotype showed up many times. This receptor was identified in a man younger than 35 who received the YFV17D yellow fever vaccine. Source: PBMCs, either bulk or a sorted T-cell subset (CD4+, CD8+, memory, or dextramer-sorted; not recorded which), taken on the day of the yellow fever booster vaccination.

As DNA, the CDR3 is TGCAGCGTTGCACAAGGCTACGAGCAGTACTTC. It translates to CSVAQGYEQYF. The chain carries TRBV29-1 and TRBJ2-7, with D unclear. With 4 bases removed from V and 3 bases from J, the gap between germline ends came to 7 bases. CDR3 length: 11 residues. CDR1 and CDR2 (germline): SQVTM, ANQGSEA.